Below, 8 T cell receptor beta chains from the same sample are listed, as sequenced in a study of T cells after posttransplantation cyclophosphamide. TCRdb's table, derived via immunoSEQ multiplex PCR, lists solely in-frame clones and lacks some. This repertoire lists under 15,000 clones without singletons; 7.3% sits in the top ten. What was sequenced was PBMCs. These receptors all stem from a woman aged 40 to 55 in good health, CMV-negative, and a related stem cell transplant donor.

There are many counts of this clone. This chain joins TRBV28 and TRBJ1-1, with D possibly TRBD1 on 6 matching bases. This CDR3 has 13 residues. V lost 6 bases, J lost 8 bases, and 16 bases lay in between. Germline V gene data show CDR1 as MDHEN and CDR2 as SYDVKM. The CDR3 protein is CASRGGQAWEAFF. CDR3 in DNA: TGTGCCAGCAGGGGGGGGCAGGCCTGGGAAGCTTTCTTT.

This clone was observed at least ten times. The chain has TRBV19 and TRBJ2-1; 13 positions match TRBD2. J gave up 6 bases and V 6 bases, and 5 bases lay outside the gene matches. The CDR3 extends over 15 amino acids. Germline V gives CDR1 LNHDA, CDR2 SQIVND (reference sequence). CDR3: CASSGLAGVRNEQFF. CDR3 coding DNA: TGTGCCAGTAGCGGACTAGCGGGAGTGCGCAATGAGCAGTTCTTC.

This clone was seen ten or more times. CDR3 protein: CASSVDSTAEYGYTF. CDR3 coding DNA: TGTGCCAGCAGCGTAGACTCGACAGCCGAATATGGCTACACCTTC. This chain connects TRBV9 to TRBJ1-2; TRBD1 is a possible D gene (5 bases). The CDR3 is 15 amino acids. Germline CDR1 reads SGDLS; CDR2 reads YYNGEE. Trimming stripped 0 bases from V and 5 bases from J, with 14 bases between.

This clone is medium-sized in the sample. The chain carries TRBV5-8 and TRBJ1-4; 7 bases agree with TRBD1. The CDR3 runs 13 residues. Trimming took 4 bases from V and 7 from J; bases not matched to a gene: 4. Looked up from germline, CDR1 is SGHTS and CDR2 is YDEGEE. The CDR3 loop is CASSATGVEKLFF. For the CDR3, the DNA is TGTGCCAGCAGCGCTACAGGGGTTGAAAAACTGTTTTTT.

This clone showed up many times. This chain joins TRBV9 and TRBJ1-5; D is uncertain. V was cut by 0 bases and J by 5 bases, with 9 bases left in between. The CDR3 totals 14 residues. The germline CDR1 and CDR2 sequences are SGDLS and YYNGEE. This CDR3 is CASSVGKSDQPQHF. The CDR3 DNA is TGTGCCAGCAGCGTAGGTAAATCAGATCAGCCCCAGCATTTT.

This clone occurred many times. The chain uses TRBV28 and TRBJ2-7; D unresolved. Trimming stripped 2 bases from V and 2 bases from J, with 13 bases between. Germline V lookup: CDR1 MDHEN, CDR2 SYDVKM. This CDR3 comprises 15 residues. This chain's CDR3 is CASSLASARAYEQYF. The CDR3, as DNA: TGTGCCAGCAGTTTAGCAAGTGCAAGGGCCTACGAGCAGTACTTC. Drawing the rest from reference TRBV28 and TRBJ2-7, the complete variable domain is DVKVTQSSRYLVKRTGEKVFLECVQDMDHENMFWYRQDPGLGLRLIYFSYDVKMKEKGDIPEGYSVSREKKERFSLILESASTNQTSMYLCASSLASARAYEQYFGPGTRLTVT.

This clone came up many times. The V call is TRBV5-6, the J call TRBJ2-5; 8 bases align to TRBD2. CDR3 length: 14 amino acids. The germline V gene encodes CDR1 SGHDT and CDR2 YYEEEE. V was clipped by 0 bases and J by 4 bases; unmatched bases: 2. DNA of the CDR3: TGTGCCAGCAGCTTGGCGCTAGCGGGAGAGACCCAGTACTTC. Translating it yields CASSLALAGETQYF.

This clone is medium-sized within its sample. This rearrangement joins TRBV6-6 to TRBJ1-5, with D possibly TRBD1 on 6 matching bases. With 4 bases removed from V and 2 bases from J, the gap between germline ends came to 15 bases. The CDR3 sequence is 16 residues long. Germline V gene lookup returns CDR1 MNHNY and CDR2 SVGAGI (reference sequence). This CDR3 is CASSSLRDIGNQPQHF. For the CDR3, the DNA is TGTGCCAGCAGTTCGCTAAGGGACATCGGCAATCAGCCCCAGCATTTT.